These T cell receptor beta chains were read from a single sample in a study of T-cell reconstitution after alpha-beta-depleted transplantation in children. TCRdb reprocessed the PCR reads via MiXCR and lists one record per CDR3 protein. The sample includes some 390,000 distinct CDR3 sequences, around 21% of them seen just once. Sample: PBMCs from the stem cell graft donor, taken from the stem cell graft. These receptors were taken from a human donor who donated a stem cell graft to a child with acute myeloid leukemia. The CDR3 runs from the conserved cysteine through the conserved F or W. The order of the fields is J gene, V gene, D gene, clone size, CDR3 protein, CDR3 DNA. D genes are given only for firm matches. Some rows have no size entry. The others give once, few or many, or a class for an expanded clone.

j_call: TRBJ2-7
v_call: TRBV9
d_call: .
clone_size: few
cdr3_aa: CASSPSSSSYEQYF
cdr3_nt: TGTGCCAGCAGCCCGAGCTCGAGCTCCTACGAGCAGTACTTC

j_call: TRBJ2-1
v_call: TRBV29-1
d_call: TRBD1
clone_size: many
cdr3_aa: CSVRDRVYNEQFF
cdr3_nt: TGCAGCGTCAGGGACAGGGTATACAATGAGCAGTTCTTC

j_call: TRBJ2-1
v_call: TRBV7-2
d_call: .
clone_size: .
cdr3_aa: CASSLAETVHNEQFF
cdr3_nt: TGTGCCAGCAGCTTAGCGGAGACTGTCCACAATGAGCAGTTCTTC

j_call: TRBJ2-5
v_call: TRBV21-1
d_call: .
clone_size: .
cdr3_aa: CASSGPHLTQYF
cdr3_nt: TGTGCCAGCAGCGGGCCCCACCTGACCCAGTACTTC

j_call: TRBJ2-1
v_call: TRBV20-1
d_call: TRBD1
clone_size: many
cdr3_aa: CSASDRGFYNEQFF
cdr3_nt: TGCAGTGCTAGTGACAGGGGATTCTACAATGAGCAGTTCTTC

j_call: TRBJ2-2
v_call: TRBV6-5
d_call: .
clone_size: few
cdr3_aa: CASGGLTGELFF
cdr3_nt: TGTGCCAGCGGGGGTCTCACCGGGGAGCTGTTTTTT

j_call: TRBJ2-7
v_call: TRBV29-1
d_call: TRBD2
clone_size: many
cdr3_aa: CSVESGTSVPYEQYF
cdr3_nt: TGCAGCGTTGAGTCCGGGACTAGCGTCCCCTACGAGCAGTACTTC

j_call: TRBJ2-7
v_call: TRBV27
d_call: .
clone_size: .
cdr3_aa: CASSFRGTTYEQYF
cdr3_nt: TGTGCCAGCAGTTTCAGAGGGACAACCTACGAGCAGTACTTC

j_call: TRBJ2-1
v_call: TRBV29-1
d_call: TRBD2
clone_size: many
cdr3_aa: CSVVTAGGYNEQFF
cdr3_nt: TGCAGCGTTGTTACCGCGGGAGGGTACAATGAGCAGTTCTTC

j_call: TRBJ2-5
v_call: TRBV6-1
d_call: TRBD1
clone_size: many
cdr3_aa: CASSPGDSRRETQYF
cdr3_nt: TGTGCCAGCAGTCCCGGGGACAGCCGACGAGAGACCCAGTACTTC

j_call: TRBJ2-1
v_call: TRBV20-1
d_call: TRBD2
clone_size: many
cdr3_aa: CSARRLAGMYNEQFF
cdr3_nt: TGCAGTGCTAGAAGGCTAGCGGGAATGTACAATGAGCAGTTCTTC

j_call: TRBJ1-2
v_call: TRBV7-9
d_call: TRBD1
clone_size: few
cdr3_aa: CASSFDLTGGYGYTF
cdr3_nt: TGTGCCAGCAGCTTCGATTTGACAGGGGGTTATGGCTACACCTTC

j_call: TRBJ2-1
v_call: TRBV10-3
d_call: TRBD2
clone_size: few
cdr3_aa: CAISESGTSVNEQFF
cdr3_nt: TGTGCCATCAGTGAGTCCGGGACTAGCGTCAATGAGCAGTTCTTC

j_call: TRBJ2-7
v_call: TRBV5-1
d_call: .
clone_size: .
cdr3_aa: CASSPALTYEQYF
cdr3_nt: TGCGCCAGCAGCCCCGCTTTGACCTACGAGCAGTACTTC

j_call: TRBJ2-7
v_call: TRBV5-1
d_call: .
clone_size: .
cdr3_aa: CASSLLPASYEQYF
cdr3_nt: TGCGCCAGCAGCCTACTTCCAGCCTCCTACGAGCAGTACTTC

j_call: TRBJ2-2
v_call: TRBV2
d_call: .
clone_size: .
cdr3_aa: CASTQTQNTGELFF
cdr3_nt: TGTGCCAGCACCCAAACTCAGAACACCGGGGAGCTGTTTTTT

j_call: TRBJ2-7
v_call: TRBV20-1
d_call: TRBD2
clone_size: .
cdr3_aa: CSARDQGTSGRKQYF
cdr3_nt: TGCAGTGCTAGAGATCAGGGGACTAGCGGGAGGAAGCAGTACTTC

j_call: TRBJ2-1
v_call: TRBV28
d_call: .
clone_size: few
cdr3_aa: CASSPWGLGTNNEQFF
cdr3_nt: TGTGCCAGCAGCCCGTGGGGGCTCGGGACTAACAATGAGCAGTTCTTC

j_call: TRBJ2-2
v_call: TRBV2
d_call: .
clone_size: .
cdr3_aa: CASSYGGPSSGELFF
cdr3_nt: TGTGCCAGCAGTTATGGAGGGCCGAGTTCCGGGGAGCTGTTTTTT

j_call: TRBJ2-1
v_call: TRBV12-3/TRBV12-4
d_call: .
clone_size: .
cdr3_aa: CASSYRLSNEQFF
cdr3_nt: TGTGCCAGCAGTTACAGGCTATCCAATGAGCAGTTCTTC

j_call: TRBJ2-7
v_call: TRBV27
d_call: .
clone_size: .
cdr3_aa: CASSFRATTYEQYF
cdr3_nt: TGTGCCAGCAGTTTCAGGGCCACTACATACGAGCAGTACTTC

j_call: TRBJ2-2
v_call: TRBV29-1
d_call: TRBD2
clone_size: .
cdr3_aa: CSVGTSENTGELFF
cdr3_nt: TGCAGCGTTGGGACTAGCGAGAACACCGGGGAGCTGTTTTTT

j_call: TRBJ2-1
v_call: TRBV7-3
d_call: TRBD2
clone_size: few
cdr3_aa: CASSLGGSRNEQFF
cdr3_nt: TGTGCCAGCAGCTTAGGCGGGAGCAGGAATGAGCAGTTCTTC

j_call: TRBJ2-1
v_call: TRBV10-3
d_call: TRBD2
clone_size: .
cdr3_aa: CAIKPGLADDEQFF
cdr3_nt: TGTGCCATCAAACCGGGACTAGCGGATGATGAGCAGTTCTTC

j_call: TRBJ2-1
v_call: TRBV18
d_call: .
clone_size: few
cdr3_aa: CASSPPGGMSRNEQFF
cdr3_nt: TGTGCCAGCTCACCACCTGGCGGGATGAGTAGGAATGAGCAGTTCTTC

j_call: TRBJ2-5
v_call: TRBV28
d_call: .
clone_size: few
cdr3_aa: CASSFRGSWETQYF
cdr3_nt: TGTGCCAGCAGTTTCAGGGGTTCGTGGGAGACCCAGTACTTC

j_call: TRBJ2-1
v_call: TRBV5-1
d_call: TRBD2
clone_size: few
cdr3_aa: CASSFGTSKLLHEQFF
cdr3_nt: TGCGCCAGCAGCTTCGGGACTAGCAAGCTCCTCCATGAGCAGTTCTTC

j_call: TRBJ1-1
v_call: TRBV29-1
d_call: .
clone_size: .
cdr3_aa: CSAAMPDWNTEAFF
cdr3_nt: TGCAGCGCCGCAATGCCAGACTGGAACACTGAAGCTTTCTTT

j_call: TRBJ2-1
v_call: TRBV19
d_call: TRBD2
clone_size: .
cdr3_aa: CASSLGLAGVINEQFF
cdr3_nt: TGTGCCAGTAGCCTCGGACTAGCGGGAGTCATCAATGAGCAGTTCTTC

j_call: TRBJ2-5
v_call: TRBV20-1
d_call: .
clone_size: many
cdr3_aa: CSARDGSVQETQYF
cdr3_nt: TGCAGTGCTAGAGATGGGTCAGTACAAGAGACCCAGTACTTC

j_call: TRBJ1-1
v_call: TRBV12-3/TRBV12-4
d_call: .
clone_size: many
cdr3_aa: CASGRAGDTEAFF
cdr3_nt: TGTGCCAGTGGGAGGGCGGGTGACACTGAAGCTTTCTTT

j_call: TRBJ1-3
v_call: TRBV5-5
d_call: .
clone_size: few
cdr3_aa: CASSFPQQLSGNTIYF
cdr3_nt: TGTGCCAGCAGCTTTCCTCAACAGCTCTCTGGAAACACCATATATTTT

j_call: TRBJ2-3
v_call: TRBV9
d_call: TRBD2
clone_size: .
cdr3_aa: CASSGGTSGRGPPDTQYF
cdr3_nt: TGTGCCAGCAGCGGTGGGACTAGCGGGAGAGGCCCCCCAGATACGCAGTATTTT

j_call: TRBJ2-7
v_call: TRBV7-2
d_call: TRBD2
clone_size: few
cdr3_aa: CASSSRVEVAGAYEQYF
cdr3_nt: TGTGCCAGCAGCTCCCGGGTGGAGGTAGCGGGAGCCTACGAGCAGTACTTC

j_call: TRBJ1-1
v_call: TRBV12-3/TRBV12-4
d_call: .
clone_size: few
cdr3_aa: CASRRVTTGTEAFF
cdr3_nt: TGTGCCAGCAGGCGGGTTACAACCGGGACTGAAGCTTTCTTT

j_call: TRBJ1-5
v_call: TRBV12-3/TRBV12-4
d_call: .
clone_size: .
cdr3_aa: CATGQVSNQPQHF
cdr3_nt: TGTGCCACCGGGCAGGTTAGCAATCAGCCCCAGCATTTT

j_call: TRBJ2-2
v_call: TRBV7-3
d_call: .
clone_size: .
cdr3_aa: CASTPQRNTGELFF
cdr3_nt: TGTGCCAGCACCCCCCAGAGGAACACCGGGGAGCTGTTTTTT

j_call: TRBJ2-3
v_call: TRBV27
d_call: TRBD2
clone_size: .
cdr3_aa: CASSGGGGRARTDTQYF
cdr3_nt: TGTGCCAGCAGTGGTGGCGGCGGGAGGGCCCGGACAGATACGCAGTATTTT

j_call: TRBJ1-5
v_call: TRBV20-1
d_call: .
clone_size: .
cdr3_aa: CSASPEGPQHF
cdr3_nt: TGCAGTGCTAGCCCTGAGGGGCCCCAGCATTTT

j_call: TRBJ1-1
v_call: TRBV5-1
d_call: .
clone_size: .
cdr3_aa: CASRSAPNTEAFF
cdr3_nt: TGCGCCAGCCGGTCAGCCCCGAACACTGAAGCTTTCTTT

j_call: TRBJ1-4
v_call: TRBV12-3/TRBV12-4
d_call: TRBD1
clone_size: few
cdr3_aa: CASSARTGSSSNEKLFF
cdr3_nt: TGTGCCAGCAGCGCCCGGACAGGGTCGTCTTCTAATGAAAAACTGTTTTTT

j_call: TRBJ2-5
v_call: TRBV30
d_call: .
clone_size: .
cdr3_aa: CAWSGISRGTQYF
cdr3_nt: TGTGCCTGGAGTGGAATTTCAAGGGGAACCCAGTACTTC

j_call: TRBJ2-5
v_call: TRBV28
d_call: TRBD1
clone_size: few
cdr3_aa: CASSHGDRVAQETQYF
cdr3_nt: TGTGCCAGCAGTCACGGGGACAGGGTGGCCCAAGAGACCCAGTACTTC

j_call: TRBJ1-1
v_call: TRBV29-1
d_call: TRBD1
clone_size: few
cdr3_aa: CSVDRVGNTEAFF
cdr3_nt: TGCAGCGTGGACAGGGTCGGGAACACTGAAGCTTTCTTT

j_call: TRBJ1-4
v_call: TRBV18
d_call: .
clone_size: few
cdr3_aa: CASSQKPGHLPTNEKLFF
cdr3_nt: TGTGCCAGCTCACAGAAACCGGGACACCTTCCAACTAATGAAAAACTGTTTTTT

j_call: TRBJ2-3
v_call: TRBV6-5
d_call: TRBD2
clone_size: .
cdr3_aa: CASSSGIGTSDTLTDTQYF
cdr3_nt: TGTGCCAGCAGTTCTGGAATAGGGACTAGCGACACCCTCACAGATACGCAGTATTTT

j_call: TRBJ1-5
v_call: TRBV12-3/TRBV12-4
d_call: .
clone_size: many
cdr3_aa: CASSRREGANQPQHF
cdr3_nt: TGTGCCAGCAGTCGTAGGGAAGGTGCGAATCAGCCCCAGCATTTT

j_call: TRBJ2-7
v_call: TRBV5-1
d_call: .
clone_size: .
cdr3_aa: CASSLDTGKGYEQYF
cdr3_nt: TGCGCCAGCAGCTTGGATACGGGAAAGGGCTACGAGCAGTACTTC

j_call: TRBJ2-2
v_call: TRBV5-1
d_call: TRBD2
clone_size: many
cdr3_aa: CASSLEGLALNTGELFF
cdr3_nt: TGCGCCAGCAGCTTGGAGGGACTAGCCTTGAACACCGGGGAGCTGTTTTTT

j_call: TRBJ2-1
v_call: TRBV20-1
d_call: TRBD2
clone_size: .
cdr3_aa: CSARSRVIGLAVLSSYNEQFF
cdr3_nt: TGCAGTGCTAGGTCTCGGGTGATTGGGCTAGCGGTCCTTAGCTCCTACAATGAGCAGTTCTTC

j_call: TRBJ1-1
v_call: TRBV4-3
d_call: .
clone_size: few
cdr3_aa: CASSQEGLRDTEAFF
cdr3_nt: TGCGCCAGCAGCCAAGAGGGATTACGGGACACCGAAGCTTTCTTT

j_call: TRBJ2-1
v_call: TRBV4-1
d_call: .
clone_size: few
cdr3_aa: CASSQDLSDNEQFF
cdr3_nt: TGCGCCAGCAGCCAAGATCTCAGCGACAATGAGCAGTTCTTC